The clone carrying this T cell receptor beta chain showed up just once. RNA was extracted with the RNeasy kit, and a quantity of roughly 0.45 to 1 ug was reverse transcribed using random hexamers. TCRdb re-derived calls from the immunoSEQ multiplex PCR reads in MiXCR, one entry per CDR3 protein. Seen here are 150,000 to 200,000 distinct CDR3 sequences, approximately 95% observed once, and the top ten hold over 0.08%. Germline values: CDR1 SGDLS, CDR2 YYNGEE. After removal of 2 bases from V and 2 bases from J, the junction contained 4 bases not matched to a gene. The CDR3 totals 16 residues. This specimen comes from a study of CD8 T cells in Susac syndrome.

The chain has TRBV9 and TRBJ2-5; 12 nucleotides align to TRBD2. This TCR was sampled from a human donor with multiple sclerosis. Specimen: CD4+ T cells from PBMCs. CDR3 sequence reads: CASSVATSGGQETQYF. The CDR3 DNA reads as TGTGCCAGCAGCGTCGCGACTAGCGGGGGACAAGAGACCCAGTACTTC.